Included here is one TCR beta chain sequence, with context. The CDR3 has 16 amino acids. The V gene end was trimmed by 0 bases and the J gene end by 8 bases; junction bases not matched to a gene: 10. Germline V gene data show CDR1 as MNHEY and CDR2 as SVGAGI. This sample is drawn from a study of glioma-infiltrating T cells after dendritic cell vaccination. The time point: after dendritic cell vaccination, including at tumor progression/relapse. Fresh-frozen tumor tissue and more than two years of survival data were available for all. Amplification used 60 V beta primers and 13 J beta primers. TCRdb's table, derived via immunoSEQ multiplex PCR, lists solely in-frame clones and lacks some. The table includes 85,000 to 100,000 clones, over 80% detected once.

This chain connects TRBV6-5 to TRBJ2-1, with 7 bases lining up with TRBD2. The specimen was blood, collected after dendritic cell vaccination. The sequence was obtained from a human donor with glioblastoma. The CDR3 protein is CASSYSRDYSRDEQFF. The DNA for the CDR3 is TGTGCCAGCAGTTACTCGCGGGACTACTCTCGCGATGAGCAGTTCTTC.